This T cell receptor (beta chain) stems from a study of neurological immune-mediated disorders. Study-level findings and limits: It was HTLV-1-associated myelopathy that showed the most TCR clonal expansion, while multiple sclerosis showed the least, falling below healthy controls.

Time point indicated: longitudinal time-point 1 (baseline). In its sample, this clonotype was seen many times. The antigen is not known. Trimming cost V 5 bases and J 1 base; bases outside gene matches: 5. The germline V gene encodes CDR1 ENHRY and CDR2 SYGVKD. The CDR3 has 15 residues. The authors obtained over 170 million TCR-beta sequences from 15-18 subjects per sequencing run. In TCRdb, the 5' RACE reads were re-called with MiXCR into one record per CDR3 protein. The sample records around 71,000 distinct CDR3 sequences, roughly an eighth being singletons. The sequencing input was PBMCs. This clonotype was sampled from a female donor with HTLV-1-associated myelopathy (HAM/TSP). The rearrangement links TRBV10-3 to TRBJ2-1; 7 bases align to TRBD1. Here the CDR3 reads CAISMGQQSYNEQFF. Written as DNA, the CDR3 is TGTGCCATCAGTATGGGACAGCAATCCTACAATGAGCAGTTCTTC.